The rows below give T cell receptor beta chains drawn from one sample of a study of CD8+CD57+ T cells in acquired aplastic anemia. TCRdb independently ran MiXCR on the reads; one entry per CDR3 protein. There are about 240,000 distinct CDR3 sequences in the sample; more than 40% occur only once, and 7% to 10% lies in the top ten. Sequencing input: sorted CD4+, CD8+, or CD8+CD57+ T cells (not recorded which) from PBMCs. The receptors come from a human donor with aplastic anemia. Both conserved end residues are part of each CDR3. D genes are given only for firm matches. Some rows have no size entry. The others give once, few or many, or a class for an expanded clone.

- | TRBJ2-3 | TRBV15 | - | CATSRSFLLNTDTQYF | TGTGCCACCAGCAGATCATTCTTACTCAACACAGATACGCAGTATTTT
many | TRBJ1-1 | TRBV7-9 | TRBD1 | CASSLTGGRGAFF | TGTGCCAGCAGCTTAACAGGGGGCCGGGGAGCTTTCTTT
- | TRBJ2-3 | TRBV14 | - | CASSQESLGGRGPLRADTQYF | TGTGCCAGCAGCCAAGAAAGCCTGGGGGGGCGGGGGCCCCTACGAGCAGATACGCAGTATTTT
many | TRBJ1-5 | TRBV3-1 | - | CASSQDVGIIAPQHF | TGTGCCAGCAGCCAAGATGTCGGGATCATCGCACCCCAGCATTTT
once | TRBJ2-7 | TRBV10-3 | - | CAISGPRVREQYF | TGTGCCATCAGTGGTCCCAGGGTGAGAGAGCAGTACTTC
few | TRBJ1-3 | TRBV7-8 | - | CASSLAGSKAGNTIYF | TGTGCCAGCAGCTTAGCAGGGAGCAAGGCTGGAAACACCATATATTTT
many | TRBJ2-5 | TRBV9 | - | CASSVGGGGRYVETQYF | TGTGCCAGCAGCGTAGGGGGAGGGGGGCGTTACGTAGAGACCCAGTACTTC
many | TRBJ1-2 | TRBV13 | TRBD1 | CASSLVAGGLTNYGYTF | TGTGCCAGCAGCTTAGTGGCAGGGGGCCTGACTAACTATGGCTACACCTTC
- | TRBJ2-1 | TRBV10-1 | - | CASSDGGAGSYNEQFF | TGCGCCAGCAGTGATGGCGGGGCGGGTTCCTACAATGAGCAGTTCTTC
many | TRBJ1-1 | TRBV12-3/TRBV12-4 | - | CASSSLLRPPTEAFF | TGTGCCAGCAGTTCCCTCCTAAGGCCCCCCACTGAAGCTTTCTTT
- | TRBJ2-2 | TRBV15 | TRBD2 | CATSRDLGLAGAGELFF | TGTGCCACCAGCAGAGATTTAGGGCTAGCGGGGGCCGGGGAGCTGTTTTTT
once | TRBJ2-7 | TRBV12-3/TRBV12-4 | - | CASSLVLREQHF | TGTGCCAGCAGTTTGGTCTTGCGCGAGCAGCACTTC
- | TRBJ2-3 | TRBV20-1 | TRBD2 | CSARDWLAGGTDTQYF | TGCAGTGCTAGAGATTGGCTAGCGGGGGGCACAGATACGCAGTATTTT
- | TRBJ2-7 | TRBV6-1 | - | CASIMTGYPSF | TGTGCCAGCATTATGACGGGCTACCCGTCCTTC
many | TRBJ2-7 | TRBV6-1 | TRBD1 | CAITGTGTFYEQYF | TGTGCCATCACCGGGACAGGGACCTTCTACGAGCAGTACTTC
many | TRBJ1-4 | TRBV7-2 | - | CASSQWDVVATNEKLFF | TGTGCCAGCAGCCAATGGGACGTGGTTGCCACTAATGAAAAACTGTTTTTT
- | TRBJ2-1 | TRBV10-1 | - | CASSDGGPSYNEQFF | TGCGCCAGCAGTGATGGCGGGCCATCCTACAATGAGCAGTTCTTC
few | TRBJ2-7 | TRBV27 | - | CASSLFPFGTQAGEQYF | TGTGCCAGCAGTTTATTCCCCTTCGGGACACAGGCGGGGGAGCAGTACTTC
few | TRBJ1-5 | TRBV15 | - | CATSRDVGAGQPQHF | TGTGCCACCAGCAGAGATGTGGGGGCAGGTCAGCCCCAGCATTTT
- | TRBJ2-2 | TRBV6-2/TRBV6-3 | - | CASLRLARPGELFF | TGTGCCAGCTTACGCCTGGCCCGGCCCGGGGAGCTGTTTTTT
few | TRBJ2-7 | TRBV2 | TRBD1 | CASSWGQRGGEQYF | TGTGCCAGCAGTTGGGGACAGAGGGGCGGCGAGCAGTACTTC
- | TRBJ1-2 | TRBV20-1 | - | CSAPVRWGDWAYGYTF | TGCAGTGCTCCCGTGAGATGGGGGGATTGGGCTTATGGCTACACCTTC
- | TRBJ1-2 | TRBV5-1 | - | CASSPDSLYGYTF | TGTGCCAGCAGCCCGGACAGCCTCTATGGCTACACCTTC
- | TRBJ2-2 | TRBV4-1 | TRBD2 | CASSQEWGIAGSTGELFF | TGCGCCAGCAGCCAAGAATGGGGGATAGCGGGGTCGACCGGGGAGCTGTTTTTT
many | TRBJ1-1 | TRBV11-3 | - | CASSHGGGEAFF | TGTGCCAGCAGCCATGGAGGGGGGGAGGCTTTCTTT
many | TRBJ2-7 | TRBV7-9 | TRBD2 | CASRPIRGVGGDSYEQYF | TGTGCCAGCAGACCAATCAGAGGGGTGGGGGGGGACTCCTACGAGCAGTACTTC
- | TRBJ2-5 | TRBV30 | TRBD2 | CAWSETAGVRETQYF | TGTGCCTGGAGTGAGACAGCGGGGGTCCGGGAGACCCAGTACTTC
- | TRBJ1-6 | TRBV15 | - | CATSRGEAFGSPLHF | TGTGCCACCAGCAGAGGTGAGGCTTTCGGTTCACCCCTCCACTTT
few | TRBJ2-2 | TRBV7-3 | - | CASRSGFGELFF | TGTGCCAGCAGATCAGGGTTCGGGGAGCTGTTTTTT
- | TRBJ2-3 | TRBV6-5 | TRBD2 | CASSWERGSTGTQYF | TGTGCCAGCAGTTGGGAGCGGGGGAGCACAGGTACGCAGTATTTT
- | TRBJ1-6 | TRBV9 | TRBD1 | CASSPSLQGDNSPLHF | TGTGCCAGCTCACCGAGCCTACAGGGGGATAATTCACCCCTCCACTTT
- | TRBJ2-7 | TRBV4-2 | - | CASSQVRPKERYF | TGTGCCAGCAGCCAGGTCAGACCGAAGGAGCGGTACTTC
many | TRBJ2-7 | TRBV2 | - | CASSEAPGGSSYEQYF | TGTGCCAGCAGTGAAGCGCCAGGGGGGAGCTCCTACGAGCAGTACTTC
- | TRBJ1-5 | TRBV6-2/TRBV6-3 | - | CASSYSRTAYRDQPQHF | TGTGCCAGCAGTTACTCTCGGACAGCTTATCGCGATCAGCCCCAGCATTTT
few | TRBJ2-7 | TRBV2 | TRBD2 | CASSVGLVAYEQYF | TGTGCCAGCAGTGTGGGACTAGTTGCCTACGAGCAGTACTTC
- | TRBJ2-5 | TRBV11-2 | TRBD1 | CASSPRDRDGQETQYF | TGTGCCAGCAGCCCTCGGGACAGGGACGGGCAAGAGACCCAGTACTTC
- | TRBJ2-7 | TRBV7-3 | TRBD1 | CASSLVGGTGGVYEQYF | TGTGCCAGCAGTTTAGTCGGAGGGACAGGGGGTGTTTACGAGCAGTACTTC
- | TRBJ1-5 | TRBV7-3 | TRBD1 | CASSTRQGLETQHF | TGTGCCAGTAGTACTCGACAGGGTTTGGAGACCCAGCATTTT
many | TRBJ2-1 | TRBV12-3/TRBV12-4 | - | CASSLSGHLYNEQFF | TGTGCCAGCAGTTTGTCGGGACACCTCTACAATGAGCAGTTCTTC
many | TRBJ2-6 | TRBV5-1 | - | CASSLDNSGANVLTF | TGCGCCAGCAGCCTGGATAACTCTGGGGCCAACGTCCTGACTTTC
- | TRBJ1-2 | TRBV6-5 | TRBD1 | CASSSGQGNGYTF | TGTGCCAGCAGTTCGGGACAGGGGAATGGCTACACCTTC
once | TRBJ1-6 | TRBV7-9 | - | CASSLGTVFNSPLHF | TGTGCCAGCAGCTTAGGGACAGTTTTTAATTCACCCCTCCACTTT
- | TRBJ2-3 | TRBV10-1 | - | CASSESDPDTQYF | TGCGCCAGCAGTGAATCGGACCCAGATACGCAGTATTTT
many | TRBJ2-2 | TRBV7-9 | TRBD2 | CASSLGLSTGELFF | TGTGCCAGCAGCCTGGGACTATCCACCGGGGAGCTGTTTTTT
many | TRBJ2-7 | TRBV11-3 | TRBD1 | CASSLRTGPTYEQYF | TGTGCCAGCAGCTTGCGGACAGGTCCGACCTACGAGCAGTACTTC
many | TRBJ1-3 | TRBV5-6 | TRBD1 | CASSLQGSLGGNTIYF | TGTGCCAGCAGCTTACAGGGGAGTCTTGGTGGAAACACCATATATTTT
many | TRBJ2-3 | TRBV7-8 | TRBD1 | CASSSGNPGQGTDTQYF | TGTGCCAGCAGCTCCGGGAATCCGGGACAGGGCACAGATACGCAGTATTTT
- | TRBJ2-7 | TRBV12-3/TRBV12-4 | - | CASSLPTGTSYEQYF | TGTGCCAGCAGTTTACCCACAGGGACCTCCTACGAGCAGTACTTC
many | TRBJ2-5 | TRBV24-1 | TRBD2 | CATSDLHGLAGQQETQYF | TGTGCCACCAGTGATTTGCATGGACTAGCGGGACAACAAGAGACCCAGTACTTC
- | TRBJ2-3 | TRBV12-3/TRBV12-4 | TRBD1 | CASSAGTGGAGSTDTQYF | TGTGCCAGCAGTGCCGGGACAGGGGGCGCCGGTAGCACAGATACGCAGTATTTT
- | TRBJ2-7 | TRBV27 | TRBD1 | CASRTGTGRFEQYF | TGTGCCAGCCGTACCGGGACAGGGAGATTCGAGCAGTACTTC
many | TRBJ2-5 | TRBV12-3/TRBV12-4 | TRBD2 | CASTQTGGGQETQYF | TGTGCCAGCACTCAGACGGGGGGGGGTCAGGAGACCCAGTACTTC
many | TRBJ1-1 | TRBV4-1 | - | CASSQKQATEAFF | TGCGCCAGCAGCCAAAAACAGGCTACTGAAGCTTTCTTT
many | TRBJ1-6 | TRBV4-3 | - | CASSQEGRSSPLHF | TGCGCCAGCAGCCAAGAGGGCAGGTCCTCACCCCTCCACTTT
- | TRBJ1-5 | TRBV5-6 | TRBD1 | CASSFFTGGNQPQHF | TGTGCCAGCAGCTTCTTCACAGGGGGCAATCAGCCCCAGCATTTT
once | TRBJ1-1 | TRBV29-1 | - | CSVEEPRTEAFF | TGCAGCGTTGAAGAGCCAAGAACCGAAGCTTTCTTT
- | TRBJ1-3 | TRBV7-8 | - | CASSSREGGNTIYF | TGTGCCAGCAGCTCTAGGGAGGGTGGAAACACCATATATTTT
many | TRBJ2-7 | TRBV15 | TRBD1 | CATSSGTGRTYEQYF | TGTGCCACCAGCAGCGGGACAGGGAGGACCTACGAGCAGTACTTC
many | TRBJ1-1 | TRBV9 | - | CASSPGQNTEAFF | TGTGCCAGCAGCCCGGGACAGAACACTGAAGCTTTCTTT